The TCR beta chain under discussion was sequenced for a study of shared clonotypes between healthy human individuals. General study results and limits: Clonotype sharing across several donors was observed for around 5% of naive CD4 clonotypes.

The method was immunoSEQ multiplex PCR; TCRdb's version includes in-frame clones alone and lacks a portion of them. The sample records approximately 600,000 clones, around 95% being singletons. Germline V lookup: CDR1 SGHDT, CDR2 YYEEEE. The CDR3 runs 14 residues. The V and J ends lost 4 bases and 4 bases respectively, with 14 bases between them. The naive CD8 subset, CD45RO-negative cells positively selected for CCR7, excluded terminally differentiated effector memory CD45RA+ cells. This clone was detected once. Its antigen remains unknown. Sequences were obtained from naive CD8+ T cells sorted from blood. The TCR sequence derives from a woman aged 30 to 39 in good health. V and J are TRBV5-6 and TRBJ1-2; no definite D call. The CDR3 reads CASSPGLGSYGYTF. The CDR3 coding sequence is TGTGCCAGCAGCCCTGGATTGGGCAGCTATGGCTACACCTTC.